Sequencing of this TCR beta chain was carried out in a study of OX40 agonist ivuxolimab in advanced cancers. The wider study: Patients in the trial were receiving intravenous ivuxolimab every 2 weeks, at doses of 0.01 to 10 mg/kg. A mean age of roughly 62 years, range about 20 to 79, was recorded, and approximately 85% were male. Eligibility rules accepted prior anti-PD-1, anti-PD-L1 or anti-CTLA-4 therapy, and 40% had some.

Measured with immunoSEQ multiplex PCR; TCRdb has only the in-frame clones, and not every one. The repertoire consists of roughly 12,000 clones, with around 84% occurring once and the leading ten covering roughly 10%. V dropped 7 bases and J dropped 7 bases, with 14 bases sitting between them. Germline V gives CDR1 MNHNS, CDR2 SASEGT. This CDR3 comprises 14 residues. The TCR sequence derives from an adult with an advanced solid tumor such as melanoma, head and neck, liver or kidney cancer. The chain is built from TRBV6-1 and TRBJ1-6, with a possible D match to TRBD1 (5 bases). The sample here was CD4+ or CD8+ T cells sorted from blood, taken in a trial of the OX40 agonist ivuxolimab. The CDR3 reads CASNKGRKNSPLHF. The DNA of the CDR3 is TGTGCCAGCAACAAGGGACGGAAGAATTCACCCCTCCACTTT.